One and the same sample provided the 26 T cell receptor beta chains below, sequenced in a study of T cell repertoires in cytomegalovirus infection. These receptors are not linked to any known antigen. In TCRdb, the reads were re-called with MiXCR into one record per CDR3 protein. The table shows about 330,000 distinct CDR3 sequences, with roughly 34% occurring only once. This specimen consisted of cultured PBMCs, obtained from culture after CMV antigen stimulation. These receptors were taken from a human donor in good health (CMV status not recorded). Some clones in this sample may be carry-over from other donors' samples.

The chain combines TRBV4-3 with TRBJ2-2, with D maybe TRBD1 (5 bases). Germline V gives CDR1 LGHNA, CDR2 YSLEER. The V end lost 3 bases, the J end lost 0 bases, and 8 bases lay between the germline ends. The CDR3 consists of 15 residues. The DNA for the CDR3 is TGCGCCAGCAGCCAGACAGCTTCGAACACCGGGGAGCTGTTTTTT. This gives the protein CASSQTASNTGELFF.

This clonotype has more than one count but fewer than ten. The chain employs TRBV7-2 and TRBJ2-1; 10 bases map to TRBD1. The CDR3 contains 16 residues. CDR1 SGHTA and CDR2 FQGNSA come from the germline V gene. Germline trimming cut 4 bases from V and 7 bases from J; bases unmatched to any gene: 10. CDR3 loop: CASSWIGRQGANEQFF. The CDR3 DNA sequence: TGTGCCAGCAGCTGGATAGGCCGACAGGGGGCTAATGAGCAGTTCTTC.

V usage is TRBV19 and J usage is TRBJ2-3; D ambiguous. Trimming pared 3 bases from V and 7 bases from J, leaving 8 bases between. Looked up from germline, CDR1 is LNHDA and CDR2 is SQIVND (reference sequence). This CDR3 spans 12 amino acids. This CDR3 reads CASSIGRNTQYF. The DNA of the CDR3 is TGTGCCAGTAGTATTGGGCGGAATACGCAGTATTTT.

This clonotype was detected many times. The chain recombines TRBV12-3 or TRBV12-4 with TRBJ2-3, with D maybe TRBD1 (6 bases). This CDR3 has 14 amino acids. V lost 4 bases and J 0 bases, leaving 8 bases between the germline ends. In nucleotides, the CDR3 is TGTGCCAGCAGTTCACAGGGAAGCACAGATACGCAGTATTTT. Translation gives CASSSQGSTDTQYF.

The chain recombines TRBV5-4 with TRBJ1-1; 8 bases are shared with TRBD1. Germline trimming cut 3 bases from V and 11 bases from J; bases unmatched to any gene: 12. Germline loops: CDR1 SGHNT, CDR2 YYREEE (reference sequence). This CDR3 contains 14 residues. CDR3 sequence reads: CASSSIDGTGEAFF. CDR3 DNA sequence: TGTGCCAGCAGCTCTATAGATGGGACAGGAGAGGCTTTCTTT.

The chain employs TRBV9 and TRBJ2-3, with 12 nucleotides matching TRBD2. Looked up from germline, CDR1 is SGDLS and CDR2 is YYNGEE. The CDR3 loop spans 19 amino acids. The trim removed 3 bases at V and 0 bases at J, leaving 11 bases unmatched. The CDR3 DNA is TGTGCCAGCAGCGCCAGGCTAGCGGGAGGGGGATCTAGCACAGATACGCAGTATTTT. Its translation is CASSARLAGGGSSTDTQYF. Supplemented by reference TRBV9 and TRBJ2-3, the full variable domain reads DSGVTQTPKHLITATGQRVTLRCSPRSGDLSVYWYQQSLDQGLQFLIQYYNGEERAKGNILERFSAQQFPDLHSELNLSSLELGDSALYFCASSARLAGGGSSTDTQYFGPGTRLTVL.

There are a few counts of this clonotype. This chain uses TRBV6-5 with TRBJ2-5; TRBD2 aligns across 12 bases. Per germline, CDR1 MNHEY and CDR2 SVGAGI. Losses at the gene ends were 4 bases for V and 4 bases for J; bases not matched to a gene: 7. CDR3 length equals 16 residues. The CDR3, as DNA: TGTGCCAGCAGTTCTCGACTAGCGGGAGCCGGAGAGACCCAGTACTTC. It encodes CASSSRLAGAGETQYF.

This clonotype turned up a few times. The chain employs TRBV7-9 and TRBJ2-3, with D unclear. The CDR3 sequence is 13 residues long. Trimming left V 6 bases short and J 2 bases short, with 9 bases between. Germline V gene data show CDR1 as SEHNR and CDR2 as FQNEAQ (reference sequence). CDR3 region: CASRAEPTDTQYF. The CDR3 coding sequence is TGTGCCAGCAGGGCAGAACCCACAGATACGCAGTATTTT. Combining the CDR3 with reference TRBV7-9 and TRBJ2-3 gives the whole variable domain DTGVSQNPRHKITKRGQNVTFRCDPISEHNRLYWYRQTLGQGPEFLTYFQNEAQLEKSRLLSDRFSAERPKGSFSTLEIQRTEQGDSAMYLCASRAEPTDTQYFGPGTRLTVL.

This clonotype appeared a few times. The genes are TRBV19 and TRBJ1-5; the D is unclear. Germline-derived CDR1 and CDR2 are LNHDA and SQIVND (reference sequence). Trimming removed 2 bases from V and 11 bases from J, with 16 bases in between. The CDR3 has 14 amino acids. DNA of the CDR3: TGTGCCAGTAGTATAATGTACGGACCGGGAGCCCAGCATTTT. Protein sequence: CASSIMYGPGAQHF.

This clonotype was recorded a few times. This chain joins TRBV10-3 and TRBJ2-1; maybe TRBD2 (7 bases). The CDR3 length is 13 residues. With 6 bases removed from V and 8 bases from J, the gap between germline ends came to 14 bases. Germline CDR1 ENHRY, CDR2 SYGVKD. The chain's CDR3 is CAIRGAAGDEQFF. DNA of the CDR3: TGTGCCATCAGGGGGGCCGCGGGAGATGAGCAGTTCTTC.

This clonotype was seen only a few times. This chain uses TRBV7-9 with TRBJ2-1; TRBD2 matches at 12 bases. V gave up 6 bases and J gave up 9 bases; unmatched junction bases: 9. Germline CDR1 reads SEHNR; CDR2 reads FQNEAQ (reference sequence). This CDR3 contains 15 residues. DNA for the CDR3: TGTGCCAGCAGTTCGACTAGCGGGAGTTTCAGTGAGCAGTTCTTC. Translating it yields CASSSTSGSFSEQFF.

This sequence joins TRBV24-1 and TRBJ2-1; possibly TRBD1 or TRBD2 for D (5 bases each). The CDR3 has 14 residues. The germline V gene has CDR1 KGHDR and CDR2 SFDVKD. V was cut by 9 bases and J by 4 bases, with 15 bases left in between. CDR3 loop: CATGGAGIYNEQFF. The CDR3 DNA reads as TGTGCCACCGGGGGAGCAGGAATTTACAATGAGCAGTTCTTC.

The V gene is TRBV29-1, the J gene TRBJ1-2; no clear D. Germline values: CDR1 SQVTM, CDR2 ANQGSEA. This CDR3 comprises 9 residues. V gave up 3 bases and J gave up 11 bases, with 7 bases separating them. This CDR3 is CSVDPGYTF. As DNA, the CDR3 is TGCAGCGTTGATCCAGGATACACCTTC.

The chain has TRBV30 and TRBJ2-5; 10 bases line up with TRBD2. The CDR3 consists of 16 residues. J was trimmed by 6 bases and V by 1 base; bases with no gene match: 11. In germline, CDR1 is GTSNPN, CDR2 SVGIG (reference sequence). The CDR3 DNA reads as TGTGCCTGGAGTGGGTGGGGGCTAGCGGGAGTAAAGACCCAGTACTTC. Protein sequence: CAWSGWGLAGVKTQYF.

V gene TRBV7-8 combines with J gene TRBJ1-3, with 8 nucleotides matching TRBD1. The V gene's germline CDR1 is SGHVS and CDR2 FQNEAQ. The CDR3 has 15 residues. V lost 3 bases to trimming and J lost 4 bases; unmatched junction nucleotides: 5. The DNA for the CDR3 is TGTGCCAGCAGCTTGAGGACAGGGAAGGGAAACACCATATATTTT. Translated: CASSLRTGKGNTIYF.

This clonotype has just one count. V usage is TRBV4-3 and J usage is TRBJ1-4; no clear D gene. This CDR3 spans 15 amino acids. The germline V and J ends were trimmed by 4 bases and 0 bases, with 9 bases remaining between them. Germline-derived CDR1 and CDR2 are LGHNA and YSLEER. The CDR3 DNA is TGCGCCAGCAGCCGAGGCCTTGCAACTAATGAAAAACTGTTTTTT. Protein product: CASSRGLATNEKLFF.

This clonotype was detected only a few times. The chain combines TRBV10-3 with TRBJ2-7; 8 bases are a match to TRBD2. The CDR3 length is 16 residues. The J segment lost 6 bases and the V segment lost 3 bases, leaving 13 bases of the junction unmatched. Germline values: CDR1 ENHRY, CDR2 SYGVKD. DNA for the CDR3: TGTGCCATCAGTGACAAGATTTGGGCGGGAGGTGGCGAGCAGTACTTC. This sequence encodes CAISDKIWAGGGEQYF.

The chain has TRBV19 and TRBJ2-2, with unresolved D. V gave up 10 bases and J gave up 5 bases, with 14 bases separating them. The CDR3 is 13 residues long. Per the germline V gene, CDR1 is LNHDA and CDR2 is SQIVND (reference sequence). In DNA, the CDR3 is TGTGCCACCGAACACGGTGGTACCGGGGAGCTGTTTTTT. Translation gives CATEHGGTGELFF.

J is TRBJ2-3 and V is TRBV29-1; tentatively, D is TRBD2 (5 bases). The length of the CDR3 is 15 residues. Germline CDR1 and CDR2: SQVTM and ANQGSEA. The germline V and J ends were trimmed by 4 bases and 0 bases, with 14 bases remaining between them. The CDR3 DNA reads as TGCAGCGTTGTCGGTGGAGCGGCTAGCACAGATACGCAGTATTTT. It specifies CSVVGGAASTDTQYF.

The V and J genes are TRBV3-1 and TRBJ2-3; D perhaps matches TRBD2 (6 bases). The CDR3 contains 16 residues. With 1 base removed from V and 1 base from J, the gap between germline ends came to 12 bases. Germline V gene data show CDR1 as LGHDT and CDR2 as YNNKEL (reference sequence). The CDR3 DNA reads as TGTGCCAGCAGCCAAGCCCTAGCGCTGGGCACAGATACGCAGTATTTT. Translating it yields CASSQALALGTDTQYF.

This clonotype was seen only a few times. A junction boundary mismatches the germline segment, possibly from a read error. The V call is TRBV7-6, the J call TRBJ2-1; D is unresolved. Germline loops: CDR1 SGHVS, CDR2 FNYEAQ. The CDR3 length is 16 residues. CDR3 nucleotides: TGTGCTAGCAGCTTAGTTCCCTATAGCTCCTACAATGAGCAGTTCTTC. Amino acids: CASSLVPYSSYNEQFF. Supplemented by reference TRBV7-6 and TRBJ2-1, the full variable domain reads GAGVSQSPRYKVTKRGQDVALRCDPISGHVSLYWYRQALGQGPEFLTYFNYEAQQDKSGLPNDRFSAERPEGSISTLTIQRTEQRDSAMYRCASSLVPYSSYNEQFFGPGTRLTVL.

This clonotype was seen a single time. This chain joins TRBV6-8 and TRBJ2-5; 9 bases match TRBD2. The CDR3 is 14 residues long. J was trimmed by 8 bases and V by 5 bases; bases with no gene match: 9. Germline V gene data show CDR1 as MNHGY and CDR2 as SAAAGT. The CDR3 is CASSPSGRSDTQYF. The CDR3 region has the DNA TGTGCCAGCAGTCCAAGCGGGAGGAGTGATACCCAGTACTTC.

This chain joins TRBV15 and TRBJ2-7; no firm D call. Germline V gene lookup returns CDR1 LNHNV and CDR2 YYDKDF (reference sequence). Trimming removed 0 bases at V and 0 bases at J, with 9 bases between. This CDR3 has 15 residues. CDR3 in DNA: TGTGCCACCAGCAGAGATGTGTCGGACTCCTACGAGCAGTACTTC. Translating gives CATSRDVSDSYEQYF.

V usage is TRBV25-1 and J usage is TRBJ1-6, with unresolved D. V lost 4 bases, J lost 10 bases, and 11 bases lay in between. Germline V gene lookup returns CDR1 MGHDK and CDR2 SYGVNS. The CDR3 extends over 13 amino acids. The CDR3, as DNA: TGTGCCAGCAGTGCGGGGATTGGCTCACCCCTCCACTTT. Protein sequence: CASSAGIGSPLHF.

This clonotype was found a few times. The rearrangement joins TRBV7-2 to TRBJ2-4, with 8 bases fitting TRBD2. CDR1 is SGHTA, CDR2 FQGNSA, per germline. The CDR3 is made up of 15 amino acids. Trimming took 5 bases from V and 3 from J; bases not matched to a gene: 6. The CDR3 DNA follows: TGTGCCAGCAGCAGAGCGGGAGCAGTCAAAAACATTCAGTACTTC. This codes for CASSRAGAVKNIQYF.

This clonotype was counted a few times. The V call is TRBV12-3 or TRBV12-4, the J call TRBJ2-1; D gene uncertain. CDR3 length equals 18 residues. V was cut by 6 bases and J by 0 bases, with 21 bases left in between. The CDR3 DNA sequence: TGTGCCAGCAGGCCAGCAGTTTCCCTCTGGAGCTCCTACAATGAGCAGTTCTTC. Residues: CASRPAVSLWSSYNEQFF.